One and the same sample provided the 23 T cell receptor beta chains below, sequenced in a study of blood T cell repertoires in COVID-19. Repertoires were generated with immunoSEQ multiplex PCR, while TCRdb's copy carries only in-frame clones and drops some. The table lists hundreds of thousands of clones, approximately 86% of them singletons. The specimen was peripheral blood. These receptors were obtained from a human donor in a cohort sampled during active COVID-19.

This clone has just one count. This chain joins TRBV9 and TRBJ2-2, with a weak D call TRBD1 (6 bases). CDR1 is SGDLS and CDR2 is YYNGEE in the germline V gene. The ends were cut back, 4 bases at V and 2 bases at J, with 15 bases in the middle. CDR3 size: 16 residues. CDR3 region: CASSFSMGANTGELFF. CDR3 nucleotide sequence: TGTGCCAGCAGCTTCTCAATGGGGGCTAACACCGGGGAGCTGTTTTTT.

The chain combines TRBV7-3 with TRBJ2-5; 8 bases are a match to TRBD1. This CDR3 is built from 16 residues. J lost 7 bases, V lost 5 bases, and 15 bases had no gene match. The V gene's germline CDR1 is SGHTA and CDR2 FQGTGA. CDR3 in amino acids: CASSLQPTGDVGTQYF. The CDR3 DNA reads as TGTGCCAGCAGCCTCCAACCGACAGGGGATGTGGGGACCCAGTACTTC. Full variable domain (remainder filled in from reference TRBV7-3 and TRBJ2-5): GAGVSQTPSNKVTEKGKYVELRCDPISGHTALYWYRQSLGQGPEFLIYFQGTGAADDSGLPNDRFFAVRPEGSVSTLKIQRTERGDSAVYLCASSLQPTGDVGTQYFGPGTRLLVL.

The chain uses TRBV29-1 and TRBJ1-1, with 7 bases fitting TRBD1. Germline assignment: CDR1 SQVTM and CDR2 ANQGSEA. With 1 base clipped from V and 7 bases from J, the junction kept 6 bases outside the gene matches. The CDR3 has 13 residues. The CDR3 loop is CSVEVITGVEAFF. CDR3 nucleotide sequence: TGCAGCGTTGAAGTAATCACAGGGGTTGAAGCTTTCTTT.

This clone appeared a few times. The J gene is TRBJ1-3, the V gene TRBV19; 9 bases align to TRBD1. The CDR3 contains 15 residues. Germline V gives CDR1 LNHDA, CDR2 SQIVND (reference sequence). The V and J ends lost 3 bases and 4 bases, in that order; junction bases with no gene match: 4. The CDR3 DNA is TGTGCCAGTAGTATCGTACAGGGGGCCGGAAACACCATATATTTT. It encodes CASSIVQGAGNTIYF.

The V and J genes are TRBV5-1 and TRBJ2-5; D uncertain. The germline V gene has CDR1 SGHRS and CDR2 YFSETQ. Trimming took off 0 bases at V and 3 bases at J, with 6 bases between the two ends. This CDR3 spans 13 amino acids. As DNA, the CDR3 is TGCGCCAGCAGCTTGGCGTCAGAAGAGACCCAGTACTTC. Translated: CASSLASEETQYF.

The J gene is TRBJ2-7, the V gene TRBV4-1, with 10 bases matching TRBD2. V shed 4 bases, J shed 2 bases, and the junction held 8 bases outside the gene matches. The CDR3 covers 16 residues. In germline, CDR1 is MGHRA, CDR2 YSYEKL. The CDR3 here is CASSPSSGRTAYEQYF. The CDR3 DNA sequence: TGCGCCAGCAGCCCCTCTAGCGGGAGAACGGCCTACGAGCAGTACTTC.

The rearrangement links TRBV9 to TRBJ1-2, with D tentatively TRBD1 (5 bases). The CDR3 runs to 15 residues. Germline V gene data show CDR1 as SGDLS and CDR2 as YYNGEE. Trimming removed 0 bases from V and 0 bases from J, with 9 bases in between. The CDR3 region has the DNA TGTGCCAGCAGCGTAGGGGGCGGCACTAACTATGGCTACACCTTC. Its translation: CASSVGGGTNYGYTF. The full variable domain, rest sourced from reference TRBV9 and TRBJ1-2, is DSGVTQTPKHLITATGQRVTLRCSPRSGDLSVYWYQQSLDQGLQFLIQYYNGEERAKGNILERFSAQQFPDLHSELNLSSLELGDSALYFCASSVGGGTNYGYTFGSGTRLTVV.

The CDR3 spells CASSLTLASNNEQFF. The CDR3 DNA reads as TGTGCCAGCAGCTTAACTCTAGCCTCTAACAATGAGCAGTTCTTC. The chain combines TRBV7-2 with TRBJ2-1; tentatively, D is TRBD2 (5 bases). Germline V CDR1 and CDR2: SGHTA, FQGNSA. Trimming cost V 2 bases and J 5 bases, with 13 bases left between them. This CDR3 has 15 amino acids.

This rearrangement joins TRBV4-1 to TRBJ2-1; D unclear. Germline CDR1 MGHRA, CDR2 YSYEKL. The CDR3 is made up of 16 amino acids. Trimming stripped 4 bases from V and 0 bases from J, with 13 bases between. The CDR3 sequence: CASSPSGSRSYNEQFF. In DNA form, the CDR3 reads TGCGCCAGCAGCCCGTCAGGATCCCGCTCCTACAATGAGCAGTTCTTC.

The chain is built from TRBV30 and TRBJ1-2, with unresolved D. V shed 2 bases and J shed 8 bases, with 15 bases lying between them. This CDR3 region has 13 residues. Germline V gene sequence: CDR1 GTSNPN, CDR2 SVGIG (reference sequence). This CDR3 reads CAWSTGGTLGYTF. The CDR3 DNA reads as TGTGCCTGGAGTACGGGAGGCACTTTAGGCTACACCTTC.

This clone was seen only a few times. The V call is TRBV3-1 (or the pseudogene TRBV3-2), the J call TRBJ2-1; tentatively, D is TRBD2 (5 bases). Trimming cost V 7 bases and J 5 bases, with 15 bases left between them. Germline CDR1 LGHDT, CDR2 YNNKEL (reference sequence). CDR3 length equals 14 residues. The CDR3 spells CASTDSGKNNEQFF. In DNA, the CDR3 is TGTGCCAGCACAGACTCCGGGAAAAACAATGAGCAGTTCTTC.

This sequence joins TRBV13 and TRBJ2-3; the D gene is possibly TRBD2 (7 bases). V was cut by 5 bases and J by 2 bases, with 11 bases left in between. The germline V gene encodes CDR1 PRHDT and CDR2 FYEKMQ (reference sequence). CDR3 length: 14 amino acids. The CDR3 sequence: CASSPGGLTDTQYF. The CDR3 DNA reads TGTGCCAGCAGCCCGGGGGGCCTCACAGATACGCAGTATTTT.

This clone was counted a single time. V gene TRBV2 combines with J gene TRBJ2-5; 10 bases map to TRBD2. The length of the CDR3 is 14 residues. CDR1 SNHLY and CDR2 FYNNEI come from the germline V gene. The V and J ends lost 9 bases and 4 bases, in that order; junction bases with no gene match: 8. For the CDR3, the DNA is TGTGCCAGACAGCGGGGGGGCCGGGGAGAGACCCAGTACTTC. Its protein is CARQRGGRGETQYF.

The chain couples TRBV7-6 to TRBJ1-1; 9 nucleotides agree with TRBD1. Germline trimming cut 4 bases from V and 5 bases from J; bases unmatched to any gene: 11. The length of the CDR3 is 16 residues. Looked up from germline, CDR1 is SGHVS and CDR2 is FNYEAQ. The CDR3 region is CASSYSRDRDGTEAFF. The DNA of the CDR3 is TGTGCCAGCAGCTATTCCCGGGACAGGGATGGAACTGAAGCTTTCTTT.

V usage is TRBV6-6 and J usage is TRBJ2-5, with 11 bases lining up with TRBD2. There are 16 residues in the CDR3. Germline values: CDR1 MNHNY, CDR2 SVGAGI (reference sequence). Unmatched junction bases numbered 7, after V lost 2 bases and J lost 5 bases. The CDR3 protein is CASSYALAGVGETQYF. DNA of the CDR3: TGTGCCAGCAGTTACGCACTAGCGGGAGTAGGGGAGACCCAGTACTTC.

The rearrangement links TRBV7-9 to TRBJ1-2; D not certain. The V end lost 2 bases, the J end lost 4 bases, and 8 bases lay between the germline ends. This CDR3 spans 13 amino acids. Germline assignment: CDR1 SEHNR and CDR2 FQNEAQ (reference sequence). The CDR3 nucleotides are TGTGCCAGCAGCTTAAGGCTAGGCTATGGCTACACCTTC. Translated: CASSLRLGYGYTF.

This clone turned up a few times. The chain joins TRBV28 to TRBJ2-5; 9 bases are shared with TRBD1. This CDR3 spans 16 amino acids. From germline, CDR1 is MDHEN and CDR2 SYDVKM. After removal of 4 bases from V and 5 bases from J, the junction contained 11 bases not matched to a gene. DNA of the CDR3: TGTGCCAGCAGTTCCACCCGGGGACAGGGATGGGAGACCCAGTACTTC. This translates into CASSSTRGQGWETQYF.

This chain connects TRBV11-3 to TRBJ2-7; unclear D gene. Germline lookup yields CDR1 SGHNT and CDR2 YENEEA. V was pared by 5 bases and J by 2 bases, with 10 bases between. The CDR3 length is 13 residues. As DNA, the CDR3 is TGTGCCAGCAGCCTAGGAGCTGCCTACGAGCAGTACTTC. It translates to CASSLGAAYEQYF.

This clone was found a few times. The gene calls are TRBV6-5 and TRBJ1-6; D is uncertain. This CDR3 is built from 14 residues. Trimming shortened V by 7 bases and J by 6 bases, and 13 bases separated the two germline ends. Germline V CDR1 and CDR2: MNHEY, SVGAGI. This chain's CDR3 is CASTLRNTNSPLHF. The DNA for the CDR3 is TGTGCCAGCACCCTCAGGAACACTAATTCACCCCTCCACTTT.

J is TRBJ1-1 and V is TRBV3-1 (or the pseudogene TRBV3-2), with D perhaps matching TRBD1 (6 bases). Trimming removed 1 base at V and 2 bases at J, with 14 bases between. This CDR3 comprises 16 residues. CDR1 is LGHDT, CDR2 YNNKEL, per germline (reference sequence). The CDR3 protein is CASSQGPGQQNTEAFF. The CDR3 DNA sequence: TGTGCCAGCAGCCAAGGCCCCGGACAGCAAAACACTGAAGCTTTCTTT.

V usage is TRBV7-9 and J usage is TRBJ1-2; maybe TRBD1 (5 bases). This CDR3 region has 18 residues. Trimming stripped 5 bases from V and 3 bases from J, with 25 bases between. Germline-derived CDR1 and CDR2 are SEHNR and FQNEAQ (reference sequence). As DNA, the CDR3 is TGTGCCAGCAGCCCCCGGACACTCGGGCCCCCCCAGTACTATGGCTACACCTTC. Amino acids: CASSPRTLGPPQYYGYTF.

V usage is TRBV6-5 and J usage is TRBJ1-5; D is unresolved. The length of the CDR3 is 14 residues. Germline values: CDR1 MNHEY, CDR2 SVGAGI. V was pared by 5 bases and J by 7 bases, with 15 bases between. CDR3 sequence reads: CASSPSGFVQPQHF. CDR3 bases: TGTGCCAGCAGTCCCTCCGGTTTTGTCCAGCCCCAGCATTTT.

The chain employs TRBV18 and TRBJ2-7; possible D gene TRBD1, 6 bases. Trimming took 3 bases from V and 4 from J, leaving 16 bases between them. CDR1 and CDR2 (germline): KGHSH, LQKENI. The CDR3 extends over 15 amino acids. The CDR3 nucleotides read TGTGCCAGCTCACCTCTACAGGGAGATGCTTACGAGCAGTACTTC. Translation: CASSPLQGDAYEQYF.